The present T cell receptor (beta chain) was sequenced within a study of T and B cells in COVID-19 patients (dated by TCRdb to 2020 to 2022). Background on the whole study: In this study, adaptive immunity was profiled in COVID-19 patients who either had active infection or had recovered, using TRB and IGH repertoire sequencing of peripheral blood. The recovered cohort included around 19 patients who contributed approximately 20 samples, and most of those patients had mild to moderate COVID-19 that was managed on an outpatient basis. Patients in the recovered cohort had a median age of almost 35 years, compared with 67 years for patients in the active-infection cohort. Of the approximately 20 patients in the active-infection cohort, about a dozen were critically ill and needed mechanical ventilation or ECMO. Comorbidities linked to unfavorable COVID-19 outcome were present in 18 of 20 patients in the active-infection cohort. The repository of TCR and BCR sequences included some 70 time points from 37 patients, and more than 7.5 million TCR sequences were analysed. A couple of patients belonged to both the recovered and active cohorts because samples were available from active disease and after recovery. An age-matched reference group of 39 healthy donors negative for COVID-19 antibodies served as the comparison for repertoire analyses. As many as 9 follow-up blood samples were taken per patient, and some of the samples covered different disease stages within the same individual. The study at large found these results: The reported TCR clusters were stated to require prospective validation before clinical use. TRBV/TRBJ gene usage was reported as strongly skewed in patients with COVID-19. Specific T cell subsets (CD4+/Treg/CD8+) and sorted SARS-CoV-2-responsive or tetramer+ T cells had not yet been sequenced, and the corresponding sequencing experiments were ongoing. A total of 2,331 exclusive TCR clusters, including a few dozen low-pGen clusters, were found in the recovered cohort. Blood samples obtained from mildly ill patients during symptoms, as well as early samples obtained from severe cases, were available only in scarce numbers. In active COVID-19, TRB repertoires were highly clonal, while at recovery, diversity and richness increased above the levels seen in healthy donors. The cohort was considered too small for HLA contributions to COVID-19 susceptibility or severity to be assessed.

Genomic DNA extracted from blood was used in amounts of roughly 230-550 ng for amplification of TRB repertoires. Unmatched junction bases come to 7, with V trimmed by 4 bases and J by 1 base. CDR1 and CDR2 are read off the germline V gene (reference sequence) as MNHEY and SMNVEV. Including the terminal cysteine and phenylalanine, the CDR3 comprises 17 residues. The only DNA kept is the CDR3, 51 bases in frame from the first base. The sample was run on an Illumina MiSeq. Multiplex PCR with BIOMED2 TRB-A/B primer pools was used to amplify the TRB rearrangements. Illumina-compatible adapters and 7-nucleotide sample barcodes were added to the amplicons in two consecutive PCRs. All library PCRs used Phusion HS II polymerase. Amplicons were gel-purified with the NucleoSpin Gel and PCR Clean-up kit, quantified on Qubit, and pooled at around 4 nM. The quality of the amplicon pool was checked on an Agilent 2100 Bioanalyzer prior to Illumina next-generation sequencing. In the source study's methods: Annotation of TRB rearrangements was done in MiXCR 3.0.8 with the default MiXCR reference library. Non-productive reads and sequences with fewer than 2 reads were removed, and each unique CDR3 nucleotide sequence was counted as one clone. Clonality, diversity, richness and V-J gene usage were computed in R 3.5.1. GLIPH2 was used to cluster TCRs based on CDR3 similarity, and OLGA was used to calculate the generation probabilities. Only GLIPH2 clusters containing at least four unique TCR clonotypes present in at least three individuals were kept. The public reads were run again by TCRdb, first through fastp at Q25 and then through MiXCR, and only productive beta chains were kept. Each entry merges the rows of one CDR3 protein and shows their most common DNA and genes. None of the V and J calls come from the authors' own analysis; TCRdb made them. A total of 5,500 to 8,500 distinct CDR3 sequences appear in this sample, about a third of them only once. Clones ranked in the top ten supply about a fifth of the sample.

On this clonotype itself: No cognate antigen has been identified for it. No base qualities exist here, and no much larger clone lies one base off it.

The specimen was blood. This TCR was sampled from a human donor with active COVID-19. The sequence is built from TRBV27 and TRBJ1-5, with 10 central nucleotides matching TRBD1. The sequenced DNA is TGTGCCAGCAGTTCCTTTTGGACAGGGGGAAGCAATCAGCCCCAGCATTTT. Its amino acids are CASSSFWTGGSNQPQHF.